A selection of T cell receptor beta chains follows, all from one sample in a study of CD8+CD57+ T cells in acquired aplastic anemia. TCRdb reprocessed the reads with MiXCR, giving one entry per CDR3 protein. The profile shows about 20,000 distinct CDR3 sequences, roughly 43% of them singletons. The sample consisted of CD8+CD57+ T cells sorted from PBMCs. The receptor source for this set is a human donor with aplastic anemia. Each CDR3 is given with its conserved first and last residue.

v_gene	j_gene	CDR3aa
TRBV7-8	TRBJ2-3	CASSLSGTDTQYF
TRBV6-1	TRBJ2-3	CASRILGGGGTDTQYF
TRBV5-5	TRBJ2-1	CASSPGQGGSNEQFF
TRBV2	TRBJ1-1	CASSIGSGNTEAFF
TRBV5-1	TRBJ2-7	CASSSDGDGIGWGRPYEQYF
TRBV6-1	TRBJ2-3	CASSDPPGRGTDTQYF
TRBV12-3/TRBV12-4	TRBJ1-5	CASSLALRGQPQHF
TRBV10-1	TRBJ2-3	CASSEFTAPSTDTQYF
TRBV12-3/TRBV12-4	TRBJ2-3	CASSFPGTDSTDTQYF
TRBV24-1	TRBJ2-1	CATSAGTGGAGNEQFF
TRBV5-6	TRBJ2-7	CASSLGSPFSYEQYF
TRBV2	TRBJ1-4	CASQRGAAFNEKLFF
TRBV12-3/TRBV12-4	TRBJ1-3	CASSSSGTGTGNTIYF
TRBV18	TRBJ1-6	CASSPDRESPLHF
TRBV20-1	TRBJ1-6	CSARRGLQGNSPLHF
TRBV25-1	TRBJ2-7	CASTSGQGANYEQYF
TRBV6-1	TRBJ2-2	CASSWTSAHTGELFF
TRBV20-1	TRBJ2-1	CSVREELFYNEQFF
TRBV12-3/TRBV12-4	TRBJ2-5	CASSDPASGGQETQYF
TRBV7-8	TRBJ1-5	CASSLTRRGANQPQHF
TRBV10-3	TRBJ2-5	CAISSTSGGGETQYF
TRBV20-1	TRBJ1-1	CSARDQGSGTAFF
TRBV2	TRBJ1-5	CASSAGRTQPQHF
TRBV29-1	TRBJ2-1	CSAEDSSRDSEQFF
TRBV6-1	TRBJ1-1	CASRTDRNTEAFF
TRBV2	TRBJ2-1	CASSGTAYNEQFF
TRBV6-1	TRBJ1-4	CASQATENEKLFF
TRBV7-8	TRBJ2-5	CASSPGSWRGDQETQYF
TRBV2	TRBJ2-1	CASIFRTDEQFF
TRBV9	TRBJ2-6	CASSDRGLDSGANVLTF
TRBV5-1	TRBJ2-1	CASRKPGTGAYNEQFF
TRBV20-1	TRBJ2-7	CSARAGHRHEQYF
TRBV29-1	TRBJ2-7	CSVELRIGGGYEQYF
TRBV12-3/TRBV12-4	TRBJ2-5	CASRTYREETQYF
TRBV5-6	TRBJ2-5	CASSLVGTAQETQYF
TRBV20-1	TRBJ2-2	CSATNEREKITGELFF
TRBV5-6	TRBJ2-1	CASSPSGQREFF
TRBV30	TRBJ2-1	CAGTGGAGNEQFF
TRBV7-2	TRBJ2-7	CASSLAGGGTAAVYEQYF